The source of this T cell receptor beta chain is a study of cytomegalovirus exposure and HLA in healthy donors. A multiplex PCR was run with 60 Vbeta primers and 13 Jbeta primers. The protocol was immunoSEQ multiplex PCR, while the TCRdb copy is restricted to in-frame clones and leaves out a portion. Here the sample table reports around 160,000 clones. Germline loops: CDR1 MNHNS, CDR2 SASEGT. V shed 7 bases and J 7 bases; nucleotides not matched to a gene: 13. CDR3 length: 15 amino acids. Healthy bone marrow donors made up the donors. This chain connects TRBV6-1 to TRBJ1-5; 7 positions match TRBD1. The sequence derives from a woman in her 50s in good health and CMV-seronegative. The source material was PBMCs. The CDR3, as DNA: TGTGCCAGCAAAATGTCCAGACAGGGTAACCAGCCCCAGCATTTT. Residues: CASKMSRQGNQPQHF.